Below are 19 T cell receptor beta chains sequenced from a single sample in a study of brain T cells in children with intractable seizures. Sequencing used immunoSEQ multiplex PCR; TCRdb keeps in-frame clones, though not all of them. The sample contains roughly 80,000 clones, about 93% of which appear only once. Sequenced here: peripheral blood, sampled at surgery. The receptors here all came from a boy in the first two years of life with tuberous sclerosis and intractable seizures.

The chain combines TRBV4-1 with TRBJ2-5; D gene ambiguous. The CDR3 spans 15 residues. Trimming took 1 base from V and 2 from J, leaving 11 bases between them. Germline V gene data show CDR1 as MGHRA and CDR2 as YSYEKL. The CDR3 DNA sequence: TGCGCCAGCAGCCAAGTAAGAACGGTACAAGAGACCCAGTACTTC. Protein product: CASSQVRTVQETQYF.

This clone was seen more than once but under ten times. The chain employs TRBV28 and TRBJ1-3; no definite D call. V shed 4 bases and J shed 4 bases, with 14 bases lying between them. CDR3 size: 15 residues. Germline V gives CDR1 MDHEN, CDR2 SYDVKM. CDR3 residues: CASSSTGISGNTIYF. DNA of the CDR3: TGTGCCAGCAGTTCGACCGGAATTTCGGGAAACACCATATATTTT.

The rearrangement links TRBV18 to TRBJ2-5; D could derive from TRBD1 or TRBD2 (5 bases each). The V gene lost 3 bases and the J gene lost 8 bases, with 16 bases spanning the gap. Per germline, CDR1 KGHSH and CDR2 LQKENI. The CDR3 runs to 14 residues. The CDR3 nucleotides are TGTGCCAGCTCACCCGGGACCGAGTTGGGAACCCAGTACTTC. Encoded protein: CASSPGTELGTQYF.

V is TRBV7-2 and J is TRBJ1-3; the D is unclear. The germline gives CDR1 SGHTA, CDR2 FQGNSA. V was clipped by 2 bases and J by 3 bases, with 8 bases between them. This CDR3 is built from 14 residues. CDR3 loop: CASSLRGVGNTIYF. CDR3 bases: TGTGCCAGCAGCTTACGGGGAGTTGGAAACACCATATATTTT.

The genes are TRBV27 and TRBJ2-1; D is possibly TRBD2 (5 bases). V was shortened by 8 bases and J by 10 bases, with 15 bases between the two germline ends. Germline V gene data show CDR1 as MNHEY and CDR2 as SMNVEV (reference sequence). The CDR3 runs to 12 residues. CDR3 in amino acids: CASRGLSLEQFF. DNA for the CDR3: TGTGCCAGCCGAGGACTTTCTCTCGAGCAGTTCTTC.

The rearrangement uses TRBV6-4 and TRBJ2-2; unclear D gene. The CDR3 length is 13 residues. Trimming took off 2 bases at V and 3 bases at J, with 4 bases between the two ends. Germline V gene lookup returns CDR1 MRHNA and CDR2 SNTAGT. CDR3 DNA: TGTGCCAGCAGTGACAGGGACACCGGGGAGCTGTTTTTT. It yields the protein CASSDRDTGELFF.

This chain uses TRBV27 with TRBJ1-2; D may be TRBD1 (5 bases). The CDR3 loop spans 13 amino acids. Trimming left V 5 bases short and J 5 bases short, with 12 bases between. From germline, CDR1 is MNHEY and CDR2 SMNVEV (reference sequence). CDR3 loop: CASSPTGFYGYTF. The CDR3 DNA reads TGTGCCAGCAGTCCTACAGGATTTTATGGCTACACCTTC.

The rearrangement links TRBV5-8 to TRBJ1-2; D uncertain. The germline CDR1 and CDR2 sequences are SGHTS and YDEGEE. V lost 7 bases and J lost 3, with 13 bases in between. CDR3 length: 13 amino acids. The CDR3, as DNA: TGTGCCAGCGGTTTAGGCAAAGACTATGGCTACACCTTC. Its translation: CASGLGKDYGYTF. Drawing the rest from reference TRBV5-8 and TRBJ1-2, the complete variable domain is EAGVTQSPTHLIKTRGQQATLRCSPISGHTSVYWYQQALGLGLQFLLWYDEGEERNRGNFPPRFSGRQFPNYSSELNVNALELEDSALYLCASGLGKDYGYTFGSGTRLTVV.

The chain combines TRBV6-5 with TRBJ1-2; D call uncertain. The V gene's germline CDR1 is MNHEY and CDR2 SVGAGI. V was cut by 6 bases and J by 5 bases, with 13 bases left in between. The CDR3 has 13 residues. The CDR3 DNA reads as TGTGCCAGCAGCCTTTCAGGAGAATATGGCTACACCTTC. As protein: CASSLSGEYGYTF.

The chain has TRBV5-6 and TRBJ2-7; TRBD2 agrees at 9 bases. The CDR3 loop spans 17 amino acids. Germline lookup yields CDR1 SGHDT and CDR2 YYEEEE. V lost 4 bases, J lost 2 bases, and 13 bases stayed unmatched. The CDR3 protein is CASSRLLERGVTYEQYF. CDR3 bases: TGTGCCAGCAGCCGACTCCTCGAGCGGGGGGTAACCTACGAGCAGTACTTC. The whole variable domain, filled in from reference TRBV5-6 and TRBJ2-7, reads DAGVTQSPTHLIKTRGQQVTLRCSPKSGHDTVSWYQQALGQGPQFIFQYYEEEERQRGNFPDRFSGHQFPNYSSELNVNALLLGDSALYLCASSRLLERGVTYEQYFGPGTRLTVT.

The chain uses TRBV14 and TRBJ1-2; 10 bases are a match to TRBD1. There are 16 residues in the CDR3. The V gene's germline CDR1 is SGHDN and CDR2 FVKESK. The V segment lost 0 bases and the J segment 6 bases; nucleotides outside the gene matches: 7. In nucleotides, the CDR3 is TGTGCCAGCAGCCAAGAAGCAGGGACAGGGGTGCATGGCTACACCTTC. This sequence encodes CASSQEAGTGVHGYTF.

The rearrangement links TRBV4-1 to TRBJ2-1, with 7 bases matching TRBD2. Trimming took 1 base from V and 5 from J; bases not matched to a gene: 11. Germline V gives CDR1 MGHRA, CDR2 YSYEKL. This CDR3 region has 17 residues. This chain's CDR3 is CASSQGFLGRGNNEQFF. The CDR3 nucleotides are TGCGCCAGCAGCCAAGGTTTCCTTGGGCGGGGGAACAATGAGCAGTTCTTC.

This clone was counted only a few times. The V and J genes are TRBV24-1 and TRBJ1-5, with 9 bases identical to TRBD1. This CDR3 spans 15 amino acids. V shed 11 bases, J shed 3 bases, and the junction held 10 bases outside the gene matches. Germline lookup yields CDR1 KGHDR and CDR2 SFDVKD. The CDR3 DNA follows: TGTGCCAACTTACACCGGGACAGGGTCAATCAGCCCCAGCATTTT. Protein sequence: CANLHRDRVNQPQHF.

The J gene is TRBJ2-2, the V gene TRBV12-3 or TRBV12-4; no firm D call. Deletions cut 4 bases from V and 2 bases from J, with 2 bases between. This CDR3 comprises 12 residues. The CDR3 protein is CASSSNTGELFF. The CDR3, as DNA: TGTGCCAGCAGTTCCAACACCGGGGAGCTGTTTTTT.

The V gene is TRBV11-2, the J gene TRBJ2-1; possibly TRBD2 for D (5 bases). The CDR3 spans 13 residues. From germline, CDR1 is SGHAT and CDR2 FQNNGV. V was trimmed by 4 bases and J by 8 bases, leaving 12 bases between them. CDR3 loop: CASSSPPEDEQFF. In nucleotides, the CDR3 is TGTGCCAGCAGCTCCCCCCCGGAGGATGAGCAGTTCTTC.

V gene TRBV24-1 combines with J gene TRBJ2-7; a weak D match, TRBD2 (5 bases). The CDR3 loop spans 12 amino acids. Germline values: CDR1 KGHDR, CDR2 SFDVKD. V was shortened by 4 bases and J by 3 bases, with 6 bases between the two germline ends. This chain's CDR3 is CATSERDYEQYF. CDR3 nucleotide sequence: TGTGCCACCAGTGAACGGGACTACGAGCAGTACTTC.

The V gene is TRBV13, the J gene TRBJ1-2; D remains unclear. Germline V CDR1 and CDR2: PRHDT, FYEKMQ (reference sequence). This CDR3 spans 13 amino acids. V gave up 3 bases and J gave up 8 bases, with 13 bases separating them. As DNA, the CDR3 is TGTGCCAGCAGCTTCACGAACCTTGGAGGCTACACCTTC. This codes for CASSFTNLGGYTF.

This clone was seen only a few times. V usage is TRBV5-1 and J usage is TRBJ1-5; TRBD1 might be the D (5 bases). This CDR3 region has 15 residues. Trimming cost V 0 bases and J 4 bases, with 11 bases left between them. Germline V gene sequence: CDR1 SGHRS, CDR2 YFSETQ. The CDR3 is CASSLEGPENQPQHF. CDR3 bases: TGCGCCAGCAGCTTGGAGGGGCCAGAGAATCAGCCCCAGCATTTT.

The table lists this clone with a count of one. The chain employs TRBV4-1 and TRBJ1-2; 7 bases line up with TRBD1. The V and J ends lost 1 base and 8 bases, in that order; junction bases with no gene match: 10. The CDR3 is made up of 15 amino acids. Per germline, CDR1 MGHRA and CDR2 YSYEKL. The CDR3 is CASSQVLDRVSGYTF. The CDR3 DNA reads as TGCGCCAGCAGCCAAGTCCTCGACAGGGTGAGCGGCTACACCTTC.